Listed here is a single TCR beta chain. Its antigen is not yet known. Per-nucleotide qualities are absent, and no much larger clonotype sits a single base away. The library was generated by the immunoSEQ multiplex PCR assay. For the original study's pipeline: A statistical classification framework was built for diagnosing cytomegalovirus status from the catalog of TCR beta chain sequences. Held by TCRdb, this immuneACCESS table contains in-frame sequences only and omits some clones. Under half of the omission traces to an unresolved V gene where checked; the cause of the rest is unknown. D and trimming were read from the DNA, whereas the V and J calls and clone size are those reported in that table. The sample table contains 200,000 to 300,000 clones; only one count was recorded for about 86% of them. The ten largest clonotypes hold roughly 1.2% of the sample. These data originate in a study of cytomegalovirus exposure and HLA in healthy donors (dated by TCRdb to about 2017). With respect to the entire study: According to a later analysis, the approximately 120 validation repertoires were produced on the same platform as the 666 repertoires of the first cohort. The study was designed to test whether signatures of past pathogen exposure could be identified by cataloging public T cell receptors. A separate validation cohort of 100 to 150 different subjects was used in addition to the approximately 700-subject first cohort. To predict cytomegalovirus infection status, the study brought together high-throughput TCR immunosequencing, statistical association of individual TCRs with disease status, and machine learning.

The donors belonged to the validation cohort of 90 to 150 subjects, which was separate from the roughly 670-subject first cohort. Broader findings and caveats from the paper: Of the cluster scores, about 94% were above 0 in a later analysis, which found that TCRs clustered in the first cohort also tended to co-occur in the approximately 110 validation repertoires. In vitro tests confirmed that a few of the cytomegalovirus-associated TCR beta chains recognize cytomegalovirus antigens. All 120 or so repertoires were used to score co-occurrence in the validation cohort in a later analysis, because that analysis had no HLA typing for the cohort. Most TCR sequences were observed very rarely across donors, whereas some public TCRs were present in many individuals. Cytomegalovirus status was reported to be diagnosed by the classifier with high specificity and sensitivity in both the original and validation cohorts. According to the authors, the approach could potentially be generalized to other disease states and immunological phenotypes. A total of about 180 TCR beta chains were listed by the study as associated with cytomegalovirus.

Taken from cysteine to phenylalanine, the CDR3 has 11 residues. The DNA shown is the 33-base CDR3, in frame from base 1. Taken from the germline V gene (reference sequence), the CDR1 and CDR2 loops are GTSNPN and SVGIG. V gives up 3 bases and J gives up 7 bases, and the segment between their germline ends measures 6 bases. The rearrangement joined TRBV30 to TRBJ2-2; D gene: possibly TRBD2, on 5 matching bases. The TCR was taken from a woman under 40 in good health and CMV-seropositive. Sequencing used PBMCs. The sequenced DNA: TGTGCCTGGAGGGCGGGCGGGGAGCTGTTTTTT. It encodes CAWRAGGELFF.